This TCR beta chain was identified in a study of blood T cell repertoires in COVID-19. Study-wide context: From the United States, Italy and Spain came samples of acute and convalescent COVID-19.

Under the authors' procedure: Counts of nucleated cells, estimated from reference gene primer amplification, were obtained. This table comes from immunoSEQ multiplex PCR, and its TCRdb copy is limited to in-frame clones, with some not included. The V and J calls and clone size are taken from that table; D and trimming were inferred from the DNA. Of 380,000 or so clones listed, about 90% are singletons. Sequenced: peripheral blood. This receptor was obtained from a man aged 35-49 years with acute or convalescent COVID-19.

The CDR3 reads CASSLVAGANTGELFF. The DNA for the CDR3 is TGTGCCAGCAGCTTGGTGGCGGGGGCGAACACCGGGGAGCTGTTTTTT. The V and J genes are TRBV5-4 and TRBJ2-2; 7 bases align to TRBD2. V was pared by 0 bases and J by 0 bases, with 2 bases of the junction left unmatched. This CDR3 comprises 16 residues. Germline V gene sequence: CDR1 SGHNT, CDR2 YYREEE (reference sequence).